The 15 T cell receptor beta chains given below trace back to one sample, sequenced in a study of blood T cell repertoires in COVID-19. TCRdb keeps only in-frame clones here, not all; method: immunoSEQ multiplex PCR. Found here are about 200,000 clones, approximately 82% of them singletons; the top ten hold 6% to 8%. The sequenced sample consisted of peripheral blood. These receptors all come from a human donor with acute or convalescent COVID-19. The donor label of this sample is uncertain.

The chain recombines TRBV7-9 with TRBJ2-3, with 7 bases aligning to TRBD2. The junction had 5 bases not matched to a gene; V was cut back by 5 bases and J by 0 bases. This CDR3 spans 15 amino acids. Germline CDR1 and CDR2: SEHNR and FQNEAQ (reference sequence). The CDR3 DNA follows: TGTGCCAGCAGCGGGGGGGAGGTGAGCACAGATACGCAGTATTTT. It yields the protein CASSGGEVSTDTQYF.

The chain employs TRBV6-5 and TRBJ1-2; D not resolved. Germline assignment: CDR1 MNHEY and CDR2 SVGAGI. Trimming took 5 bases from V and 2 from J, leaving 9 bases between them. This CDR3 has 13 amino acids. The CDR3 sequence is CASSRDKNYGYTF. The CDR3 DNA follows: TGTGCCAGCAGTCGCGACAAGAACTATGGCTACACCTTC.

V and J are TRBV4-1 and TRBJ2-4, with TRBD2 matching over 8 bases. The germline V gene has CDR1 MGHRA and CDR2 YSYEKL. The CDR3 runs to 20 residues. Losses at the gene ends were 0 bases for V and 2 bases for J; bases not matched to a gene: 15. The CDR3 region has the DNA TGCGCCAGCAGCCAAGACCCCTCTAGCGGGCCAGGGAGAACCAAAAACATTCAGTACTTC. Translation gives CASSQDPSSGPGRTKNIQYF.

The gene calls are TRBV3-1 (or the pseudogene TRBV3-2) and TRBJ2-2; 8 bases map to TRBD2. CDR3 length: 15 amino acids. V lost 4 bases, J lost 8 bases, and 9 bases stayed unmatched. Germline assignment: CDR1 LGHDT and CDR2 YNNKEL (reference sequence). CDR3 protein: CASSPKEAGAGELFF. The CDR3 DNA follows: TGTGCCAGCAGCCCAAAGGAAGCGGGAGCTGGGGAGCTGTTTTTT.

The chain carries TRBV6-2 or TRBV6-3 and TRBJ2-7; weak D call: TRBD1 (5 bases). The V end was cut by 6 bases, the J end by 7 bases, with 13 bases between. The V gene's germline CDR1 is MNHEY and CDR2 SVGEGT. CDR3 length: 12 amino acids. The chain's CDR3 is CASSEQASEQYF. Written as DNA, the CDR3 is TGTGCCAGCAGCGAACAGGCGAGTGAGCAGTACTTC.

The chain is built from TRBV6-5 and TRBJ1-1; tentative D call: TRBD1 (5 bases). The CDR3 is 15 residues long. Trimming cost V 0 bases and J 5 bases, with 13 bases left between them. Per germline, CDR1 MNHEY and CDR2 SVGAGI. CDR3 sequence: CASSYSQTDGTEAFF. The CDR3 DNA follows: TGTGCCAGCAGTTACTCTCAGACAGATGGTACTGAAGCTTTCTTT.

This clone was observed once. The chain recombines TRBV4-2 with TRBJ1-2; 11 positions agree with TRBD1. Per germline, CDR1 LGHNA and CDR2 YNFKEQ. CDR3 length: 18 residues. V lost 0 bases to trimming and J lost 1 base; unmatched junction nucleotides: 7. The CDR3: CASSQDWSGTGGNYGYTF. CDR3 DNA: TGTGCCAGCAGCCAAGATTGGTCCGGGACAGGGGGTAACTATGGCTACACCTTC.

The V call is TRBV29-1, the J call TRBJ2-1, with TRBD1 identical over 9 bases. There are 13 residues in the CDR3. Trimming cost V 2 bases and J 7 bases; bases outside gene matches: 3. Germline V lookup: CDR1 SQVTM, CDR2 ANQGSEA. CDR3 region: CSVETDRGNEQFF. The CDR3 DNA reads TGCAGCGTTGAAACGGACAGGGGTAATGAGCAGTTCTTC.

V usage is TRBV19 and J usage is TRBJ2-3; TRBD2 aligns across 12 bases. V lost 5 bases to trimming and J lost 12 bases; unmatched junction nucleotides: 6. Per the germline V gene, CDR1 is LNHDA and CDR2 is SQIVND (reference sequence). The CDR3 length is 13 residues. The CDR3 reads CASSLTSGSYQYF. CDR3 in DNA: TGTGCCAGTAGTCTGACTAGCGGGAGTTACCAGTATTTT.

V gene TRBV7-8 combines with J gene TRBJ1-6, with D unresolved. The CDR3 sequence is 15 residues long. V was pared by 7 bases and J by 5 bases, with 15 bases between. CDR1 is SGHVS and CDR2 is FQNEAQ in the germline V gene. The CDR3 DNA sequence: TGTGCCAGCAACCCTGGACTGCCGAATAATTCACCCCTCCACTTT. Protein sequence: CASNPGLPNNSPLHF.

The chain joins TRBV2 to TRBJ2-1; 10 positions match TRBD2. V gave up 8 bases and J gave up 0 bases; unmatched junction bases: 4. Germline V gene data show CDR1 as SNHLY and CDR2 as FYNNEI. This CDR3 is built from 15 residues. The DNA for the CDR3 is TGTGCCAGCGTCGCTAGCGGGAGCTCCTACAATGAGCAGTTCTTC. Encoded protein: CASVASGSSYNEQFF.

The chain uses TRBV27 and TRBJ2-7, with D perhaps TRBD2 (6 bases). Germline V gene lookup returns CDR1 MNHEY and CDR2 SMNVEV (reference sequence). V lost 7 bases and J 3 bases, leaving 16 bases between the germline ends. CDR3 length equals 14 residues. The DNA of the CDR3 is TGTGCCAGCACCAAGACTAGTTCGCACTACGAGCAGTACTTC. It encodes CASTKTSSHYEQYF.

In its sample, this clone was seen once. The rearrangement links TRBV30 to TRBJ1-2, with D unclear. The CDR3 runs 11 residues. V dropped 3 bases and J dropped 8 bases, with 10 bases sitting between them. The germline V gene encodes CDR1 GTSNPN and CDR2 SVGIG (reference sequence). The CDR3 region is CAWSGSSGYTF. The CDR3, as DNA: TGTGCCTGGAGCGGGAGTTCCGGCTACACCTTC. Complete variable domain (other parts from reference TRBV30 and TRBJ1-2): SQTIHQWPATLVQPVGSPLSLECTVEGTSNPNLYWYRQAAGRGLQLLFYSVGIGQISSEVPQNLSASRPQDRQFILSSKKLLLSDSGFYLCAWSGSSGYTFGSGTRLTVV.

The rearrangement joins TRBV29-1 to TRBJ1-1, with D possibly being TRBD1 (6 bases). There are 14 residues in the CDR3. Trimming took off 3 bases at V and 1 base at J, with 12 bases between the two ends. The V gene's germline CDR1 is SQVTM and CDR2 ANQGSEA. CDR3 nucleotide sequence: TGCAGCGTTGATCAGGGGCAATGGAACACTGAAGCTTTCTTT. Residues: CSVDQGQWNTEAFF.

V is TRBV7-9 and J is TRBJ2-1, with 9 bases fitting TRBD2. V shed 7 bases and J 7 bases; nucleotides not matched to a gene: 8. CDR1 is SEHNR, CDR2 FQNEAQ, per germline (reference sequence). The CDR3 loop spans 14 amino acids. The DNA for the CDR3 is TGTGCCAGCATGTTAGCGGGAGTAGTGAATGAGCAGTTCTTC. As protein: CASMLAGVVNEQFF.